This section outlines one TCR beta chain sequence together with its context. There is no known antigen for this receptor. No qualities accompany the bases; no much larger clone lies one base away. Healthy HIV-negative adults with no recently reported acute infections or vaccinations were included as donors. All donors were Caucasian adults living in Nashville, Tennessee, USA. CD4+ T cells were enriched through magnetic negative selection, after which naive cells were positively selected on CD45RA and the remaining negative fraction served as the memory subset. Blood was collected by leukapheresis, and PBMCs were isolated by Ficoll-Histopaque density gradient centrifugation and then cryopreserved in liquid nitrogen vapor phase. Purity and quantity of every magnetically sorted T cell population were checked by analytical flow cytometry. Genomic DNA was isolated from every sorted fraction and measured by UV absorbance on a Nanodrop 2000c.

These data are taken from a study of shared clonotypes between healthy human individuals (dated by TCRdb to about 2020). Turning to the overall study: A few men and a couple of women, aged 18 to 49 years, made up the cohort. For each donor, CD4 naive and CD4 memory were each run on three plates, CD8 naive on two plates, and CD8 memory on one plate. The study deeply sequenced blood TCR repertoires of five healthy adults to estimate repertoire size and the extent of clonotype sharing between individuals. Different laboratories and diverse techniques were used to prepare libraries and sequence TCR repertoires, to increase sequencing depth and limit assay-specific biases. Between about 0.8 and 9 billion PBMCs per donor were obtained by leukapheresis.

TCR CDR3 regions were amplified from genomic DNA by multiplex PCR using the deep immunoSEQ assay. Extracted genomic DNA from each cell subset was spread evenly across all wells of several immunoSEQ 96-well plates, with each plate serving as a replicate. For sorted subsets, each replicate PCR was loaded with approximately 190 ng genomic DNA, equivalent to approximately 33,000 T cell genomes. Purified libraries were quantified with a Qubit 3.0 fluorometer, sized on a Bioanalyzer 2100, and re-quantified with the KAPA Library Quantification kit. Every immunoSEQ 96-well plate was sequenced on a separate single-read 150-cycle Illumina NextSeq 550 flow cell. The published analysis was carried out like this. Because the immunoSEQ output held only junctional sequences and lacked quality scores, the filtering could not match the filtering applied to full-length reads. To assign V/J genes and CDR3, sequences were annotated against IMGT germline references using PyIR, a Python wrapper for IgBLAST v1.9. Reads were removed for weak V/J assignments (E-value above 1e-6), missing CDR3, stop codons, out-of-frame junctions, or ambiguous translated residues. V3J clonotypes were defined as sequences sharing the same inferred V gene, J gene, and CDR3 amino acid sequence. Percentage overlap between repertoires was calculated by dividing the number of shared unique clonotypes by the size of the smaller repertoire. RTK rarefaction, the Chao1 estimator, and Recon v2.1 estimates of unobserved clonotypes were used to assess repertoire richness. For all TCRbeta clonotypes obtained by the gDNA method from a handful of donors, generation probabilities were computed with OLGA. The table was pulled from immuneACCESS by TCRdb, which kept in-frame rearrangements only. Such tables lose some clones; where checked, under half of the loss comes from unresolved V genes, and the rest has no known cause. That table gives V, J and clone size, and the DNA gave D and trimming. The table for this sample lists roughly 330,000 clones; about 74% of them were counted only once. The ten largest clones add up to under 13% of the sample.

The CDR3 has 12 amino acids, counting the end cysteine and phenylalanine. Kept here is only the CDR3 DNA, which spans 36 bases and is read in frame from base 1. CDR1 and CDR2, per the germline V gene, are MDHEN and SYDVKM. Trimming at the junction amounts to 6 bases on V and 11 bases on J, and the germline ends lie 14 bases apart. What the authors observed across the whole study: Sampling was restricted to blood, and TCR repertoires in tissue are likely to differ from TCR repertoires in blood. Across four donors, about 5.2% of naive CD4, approximately 3.6% of naive CD8, around 2.1% of memory CD4, and 0.4% to 0.45% of memory CD8 clonotypes were shared. Naive subsets generally had larger estimated clonotype richness than memory subsets did. The small number of donors limited the genetic and exposure-history diversity represented. Compared with non-shared clonotypes, clonotypes shared by all four sorted-subset donors had higher generation probabilities. Incomplete sequencing was indicated by rarefaction of sorted-subset datasets, despite the large sequencing depth. Pairwise subsampling indicated that sequencing depth was expected to affect the degree of clonotype sharing among donors.

The source of this sequence is a man aged 30 to 39 in good health. Material for sequencing was memory CD4+ T cells sorted from blood. What the cell subset or site label conveys for this sample: CD45RA-negative fraction. This chain joins TRBV28 to TRBJ1-5; the D gene lacks a confident call. The nucleotide sequence is given as TGTGCCAGCAGCTCGGACCTCCCGGCCCAGCATTTT. Its protein reads: CASSSDLPAQHF.